This T cell receptor (beta chain) emerged from a study of blood T cell repertoires in COVID-19. Study in general: Samples taken during acute and convalescent COVID-19 were collected in the United States, Italy and Spain. PBMCs, B-cell-depleted T cells, or T cells provided the cDNA or gDNA that made up the material.

Clones were sequenced by immunoSEQ multiplex PCR, and TCRdb holds only the in-frame ones, with some missing. The table lists 150,000 to 200,000 clones, about four fifths of them singletons. CDR1 MNHEY and CDR2 SVGEGT come from the germline V gene. The CDR3 contains 13 residues. The germline V and J ends were trimmed by 6 bases and 7 bases, with 15 bases remaining between them. The sequenced sample was PBMCs or T cells enriched from blood (not recorded which). The source is a man in his forties or fifties who had recovered from COVID-19. The chain is built from TRBV6-2 or TRBV6-3 and TRBJ1-2; perhaps TRBD1 as D (6 bases). The CDR3 is CASSTTGFGGYTF. Written as DNA, the CDR3 is TGTGCCAGCAGCACAACAGGGTTCGGTGGCTACACCTTC.